This T cell receptor beta chain appears in the sequencing data of a study of response to subunit inactivated influenza vaccine. Study outcomes and limitations: Only a handful of new T cells, the authors suggested, are recruited with each seasonal influenza vaccination.

TCRdb ran MiXCR on the RT-PCR reads and lists one entry per CDR3 protein. The data hold around 160,000 distinct CDR3 sequences, with 11% observed a single time. J gave up 7 bases and V 4 bases, and 14 bases lay outside the gene matches. CDR1 LGHDT and CDR2 YNNKEL come from the germline V gene (reference sequence). The CDR3 has 18 residues. In the case of this clonotype: The antigen remains unidentified.

The chain combines TRBV3-1 with TRBJ2-1; 12 nucleotides match TRBD1. This specimen was non-naive T cells sorted from PBMCs, taken more than 35 days after vaccination. The TCR originated in a man over 45 who received an inactivated influenza vaccine. DNA of the CDR3: TGTGCCAGCAGCCTCTCTACAGGGGACAGGGGGCTTTTAAATGAGCAGTTCTTC. Translating gives CASSLSTGDRGLLNEQFF.